Listed here is a single T cell receptor (beta chain). Ten or more counts support this clonotype. There is no known antigen for this receptor. Base qualities are not recorded, but no much larger clone differs from it by a single base. CDR1 and CDR2 are read off the germline V gene (reference sequence) as LGHDT and YNNKEL. The CDR3, from cysteine to phenylalanine, totals 14 residues. Here the CDR3 DNA is all that survives: 42 bases in frame from base 1. V sheds 0 bases and J sheds 9 bases, leaving 12 bases between their ends. The record originates from a study of T cells in Graves' hyperthyroidism and ophthalmopathy (dated by TCRdb to about 2019). About the study as a whole: Peripheral blood samples were taken at the time of initial diagnosis, prior to any treatment. TCR V-J signatures able to tell the groups apart were searched for in a discovery cohort of approximately 95 patients, of whom more than 40 had Graves' ophthalmopathy and roughly 57 had stable Graves' hyperthyroidism. An independent validation cohort of 18 to 20 hyperthyroidism patients and approximately 16 patients who later progressed to ophthalmopathy tested prospective prediction of ophthalmopathy. The roughly 94 discovery patients were randomly divided into training and test sets at a 7:3 ratio. Thyroid tissue and blood T-cell repertoires from several Graves' hyperthyroidism patients were also compared in the study. After sampling, hyperthyroidism patients received methimazole starting at 30 mg daily, and ophthalmopathy patients received high-dose intravenous methylprednisolone. TCR Vbeta CDR3 sequencing of 135 peripheral blood samples (fewer than 45 ophthalmopathy, approximately 80 hyperthyroidism and roughly 17 progressor patients) is reported in the paper.

In the ophthalmopathy patients, disease was moderately to severely active, with a Clinical Activity Score of 3 or more, a NOSPECS grade of 4 or more, and a duration of less than 3 months. Patients with uncontrolled infections, other autoimmune diseases, pregnancy or lactation were excluded. Diagnoses relied on clinical symptoms, serum thyroxine and TRAb, thyroid ultrasound and orbital computed tomography. Ficoll-Paque density gradient centrifugation was used to isolate PBMCs from about 10 ml of fresh peripheral blood. Total RNA was extracted using Trizol reagent, and RNA quality was assessed on an Agilent 2100 Bioanalyzer. TCR beta CDR3 regions were amplified from RNA transcripts. The first round of RT-PCR for the TCR CDR3 was performed with the HTBI primer set and the Qiagen OneStep RT-PCR kit. The libraries were constructed in a second round of multiplex PCR and then size-selected and purified. Sequencing of the libraries was done on an Illumina HiSeq2000 using paired-end 100 bp reads. The original methods were these. Raw data were processed with SOAPnuke, discarding reads with adapters, uncalled bases, mean Phred below 15, or no exact constant-primer or identifier match. High-quality paired reads were merged using COPE v1.2.5, and each unique nucleotide sequence was defined as a clonotype. Clonotypes were aligned to IMGT TRBV, TRBD and TRBJ reference segments using MiTCR v1.1. The analysis was restricted to V-J combinations with a frequency above 0.0001, which together covered roughly 99% of the repertoires. The TCS score was defined as the ratio of F50 (clonal expansion) to E x V (chaos), calculated using BLOSUM62-based TCRdist between CDR3 peptides within each V-J. Welch's t-statistics and random forest reduced around 550 V-J features to roughly 13, which were used in a naive Bayes classifier (R e1071). TCRdb passed the public sequencing reads through fastp at Q25 and MiXCR, retaining productive beta sequences. Every distinct CDR3 protein forms one entry, paired with its most common genes and DNA. It is TCRdb's table, rather than the study itself, that gives the V and J calls and clone size. The sample table lists roughly 640,000 distinct CDR3 sequences, about 16% of them with a count of one. The ten most abundant clones make up under 3.5% of the sample.

The paper's findings and limits, for the study overall: A model built on a 13 V-J signature distinguished ophthalmopathy from stable hyperthyroidism, reaching about 88% sensitivity and approximately 83% specificity in cross-validation and 80%/75% in testing. Most expanded thyroid clonotypes (frequency above 0.001) were also found in blood, which suggests that blood repertoires may mirror thyroid immune responses. During validation, the model predicted progression to ophthalmopathy a median of approximately 6 months ahead of onset, with approximately 71% sensitivity and 72% to 85% specificity. Sample size was not statistically predetermined, and investigators were not blinded to group allocation.

The sequence links TRBV3-1 to TRBJ2-1; the D call is tentative, TRBD1 or TRBD2, as each matches 5 bases. Sequencing used blood. The clonotype comes from a woman aged 40 to 50 with Graves' ophthalmopathy. CDR3 sequence: CASSQDIWGREQFF. The nucleotide sequence reads as follows: TGTGCCAGCAGCCAAGATATTTGGGGACGTGAGCAGTTCTTC.